What follows is one T cell receptor (beta chain) and its context. As yet, its antigen is unknown. The CDR3 covers 11 residues. Trimming pared 4 bases from V and 3 bases from J, leaving 6 bases between. CDR1 DFQATT and CDR2 SNEGSKA come from the germline V gene (reference sequence). This entry belongs to a study of T cell clones after liver transplantation. Looking at the study overall: TCRbeta sequencing after a pre-transplant mixed lymphocyte reaction identified graft-donor-reactive clones, later tracked in post-transplant blood. At least one year of complete immunosuppression withdrawal without enzymes over twice normal defined tolerance. General study points: Graft donor-reactive T cells possibly entered the graft instead of undergoing deletion. In most of the 8 subjects, circulating graft-donor-reactive CD4 TCRbeta sequences fell significantly after transplant.

The repertoire was sequenced with immunoSEQ multiplex PCR; TCRdb's copy has only in-frame clones and lacks some. The profile shows fewer than 80,000 clones, around 80% of them singletons. The specimen comprised CD4+ T cells from blood, sampled less than 50 months after liver transplant. The sequence came from a human patient who received a liver transplant. T cells may partly derive from the graft donor. The rearrangement uses TRBV20-1 and TRBJ1-2; weak D call: TRBD1 (6 bases). The CDR3 spells CSANRDYGYTF. CDR3 coding DNA: TGCAGTGCTAACAGGGACTATGGCTACACCTTC.